This T cell receptor beta chain was identified in a study of cytomegalovirus exposure and HLA in healthy donors. Broader study findings: CMV serostatus stood as the only immune exposure information on hand. According to the study, 180 or so TCR beta chains were cytomegalovirus-associated. In the analysis, some V segments, TRBV6-2 and TRBV6-3 included, were excluded as indistinguishable. Later on, a genetic analysis was performed. It linked a missense variant in DCLRE1C with V- and J-gene trimming of TCR beta.

On this clone itself: Its antigen remains unknown.

The V gene lost 2 bases and the J gene lost 12 bases, with 14 bases spanning the gap. This CDR3 has 13 residues. Germline values: CDR1 MNHNY, CDR2 SVGAGI (reference sequence). The PCR contained 60 Vbeta and 13 Jbeta primers. TCRdb keeps only in-frame clones here, not all; method: immunoSEQ multiplex PCR. The sample yields over 100,000 clones, approximately 78% seen once. Sequences were obtained from PBMCs. The rearrangement links TRBV6-6 to TRBJ2-1; D not resolved. The sequence was collected from a woman aged 30 to 39 in good health and CMV-seropositive. In DNA form, the CDR3 reads TGTGCCAGCAGTTACGTAGAGTCTTCTAGGCAGTTCTTC. It translates to CASSYVESSRQFF.